This T cell receptor (beta chain) was observed in a study of blood T cell repertoires in COVID-19. For the study at large: Acute and convalescent COVID-19 specimens originated in the United States, Italy and Spain. In each case, the material was cDNA or gDNA derived from T cells, B-cell-depleted T cells, or PBMCs.

The CDR3 length is 13 residues. V gave up 5 bases and J gave up 6 bases, with 12 bases separating them. The germline V gene has CDR1 MNHEY and CDR2 SMNVEV (reference sequence). TCRdb's table, derived via immunoSEQ multiplex PCR, lists solely in-frame clones and lacks some. This sample carries 90,000 or so clones, around 90% of them seen once, and the ten largest clones take roughly 11%. Sequences were obtained from peripheral blood. The sequence came from a man older than 75 with acute or convalescent COVID-19. This chain joins TRBV27 and TRBJ2-3; D call uncertain. CDR3 amino acids: CASSIKTWDTQYF. The CDR3 nucleotides read TGTGCCAGCAGTATTAAGACTTGGGATACGCAGTATTTT.